This T cell receptor (beta chain) was sequenced for a study of T cell responses to AZD1222 COVID-19 vaccine (dated by TCRdb to about 2021). About the study as a whole: AZD1222 recipients with second doses at about 4 weeks or about 12 weeks were pooled, because spike-specific TCR depth and breadth did not differ between schedules. A total of around 240 trial participants underwent TCR sequencing, of whom 207 had received two doses of AZD1222 and about 26 had received two doses of the MenACWY control vaccine. Trial participants were enrolled into age subgroups of 18-55, 56-69 and 70-plus years, which contained roughly 140, 27 and 60 TCR-sequenced participants, respectively. General findings and caveats noted by the study authors: The 56-69-year group was small, and its depth increase did not reach significance, likely because of low power. Participants were mostly white British, with more females than males. The authors suggested clonal diversity may have been underestimated. Because no day 14 peak-response samples were available, the repertoires could be characterized only after the peak T cell response. The vaccine-associated CD4 TCRs covered the entire spike protein, and the dominant responses fell in regions 160-218 and 743-854. After two AZD1222 doses, both the breadth and the depth of spike-specific TCRs were significantly higher than at day 0 and than in MenACWY recipients. Epitopes outside the regions mutated in the B.1.351 and B.1.1.7 variants were reportedly recognized by nearly half of the unique spike-specific TCRs. Conclusions about previously exposed vaccinees are limited because only five to seven AZD1222 recipients were SARS-CoV-2 seropositive at baseline.

Note on this clone: Its recognized antigen is unknown. Base qualities are not provided; no much larger clone lies one nucleotide away.

The CDR3 regions of human TCRbeta chains were analyzed by immunosequencing. Per the authors' processing: Repertoire TCRs were matched against a reference library of SARS-CoV-2-specific TCRs generated with the MIRA antigen-specificity platform. Breadth was defined as the fraction of unique TCRs that were SARS-CoV-2-associated. Depth was defined as the fraction of total T cells that were SARS-CoV-2-associated. Using the MIRA data, each spike-specific TCR was mapped to the spike region that the TCR reacts to and placed in a CD4 or CD8 class. Log10-transformed breadth and depth values were compared by one-way ANOVA with Sidak's multiple comparisons tests. As stored in TCRdb, this immuneACCESS dataset retains in-frame rearrangements with V and J assigned. A fraction of the clones does not appear; measured against another copy, unresolved V genes explain less than half of the discrepancy, and the remainder lacks a known reason. That table supplies the V and J calls and clone size; D and trimming were determined from the DNA. The sample table contains 160,000 or so clones; only one count was recorded for 88% of them. The ten largest clonotypes hold around 6% of the sample.

This specimen's time point label, interpreted: baseline before first vaccination. Samples from vaccinated people were obtained from the UK trials COV001 and COV002, which included a single-blind randomized controlled phase 2/3 trial of AZD1222 (ChAdOx1 nCoV-19) in healthy adults. For TCRbeta chain sequencing, PBMC samples were collected from trial participants at day 0 and at day 28 after the second dose. From the germline V gene, CDR1 is KGHDR and CDR2 is SFDVKD. The V end gives up 0 bases and the J end 6 bases, leaving 0 bases in the junction not matched to a gene. Its CDR3 holds 14 amino acids, cysteine through phenylalanine. The CDR3 DNA has 42 bases and is translated from base 1.

The sequences come from peripheral blood, collected on day 0 of AZD1222 vaccination. The clonotype comes from an adult in good health. The rearrangement combines TRBV24-1 with TRBJ1-5; 8 nucleotides in the junction match TRBD1. For the CDR3, the sequence is CATSDLGQGQPQHF. The base sequence is TGTGCCACCAGTGATTTGGGACAGGGTCAGCCCCAGCATTTT.